This entry is about one T cell receptor beta chain. Time point denoted: healthy volunteer bleed at 2 weeks. The template was total RNA from unfractionated whole blood. How the authors handled the data: There were a median of approximately 100,000 TCRs per sample, with a range from roughly 20,000 to 750,000. A single record per CDR3 protein comes from TCRdb applying MiXCR to the RACE reads. TCRdb, rather than the study authors, made the V and J calls. The top ten clones hold 1.5% to 2% of a sample with some 120,000 distinct CDR3 sequences, 8.5% to 9.5% of them seen once. The data stem from a study of human T cells and chemical hapten exposure. The sequencing sample was made of whole blood. This TCR derives from a male donor in good health. Some clones in this sample may be carry-over from other donors' samples.

The DNA of the CDR3 is TGCAGCGTTGCATACGGTCTGGAGACCCAGTACTTC. It translates to CSVAYGLETQYF. V is TRBV29-1 and J is TRBJ2-5; D gene uncertain. The germline gives CDR1 SQVTM, CDR2 ANQGSEA. The CDR3 sequence is 12 residues long. Trimming cost V 4 bases and J 5 bases, with 11 bases left between them.